One and the same sample provided the 13 T cell receptor beta chains below, sequenced in a study of T cell repertoires in aging, cancer and after chemotherapy. Peripheral blood genomic DNA, not sorted cells or RNA, was the template. A mixed TRB-A/B primer pool amplified rearranged TRB by multiplex touch-down PCR. Using its own MiXCR run on the multiplex PCR reads, TCRdb lists one record per CDR3 protein. This table has thousands of distinct CDR3 sequences, around 36% appearing once. Sequenced: blood. These receptors all stem from a human donor in good health.

V usage is TRBV27 and J usage is TRBJ2-7; 7 bases are shared with TRBD1. The CDR3 has 12 residues. The germline V gene has CDR1 MNHEY and CDR2 SMNVEV (reference sequence). Unmatched junction bases numbered 2, after V lost 5 bases and J lost 4 bases. The DNA for the CDR3 is TGTGCCAGCAGTCCGACAGGGTACGAGCAGTACTTC. As protein: CASSPTGYEQYF.

The chain links TRBV19 to TRBJ2-6, with 8 bases matching TRBD2. CDR3 length equals 14 residues. V lost 9 bases and J lost 2; bases outside the gene matches: 3. Germline CDR1 and CDR2: LNHDA and SQIVND (reference sequence). CDR3 loop: CASRGGPGANVLTF. CDR3 nucleotides: TGTGCCAGCCGGGGGGGGCCTGGGGCCAACGTCCTGACTTTC.

The V and J genes are TRBV18 and TRBJ1-6; 12 nucleotides agree with TRBD1. The V and J ends lost 2 bases and 7 bases, in that order; junction bases with no gene match: 6. Germline V gene data show CDR1 as KGHSH and CDR2 as LQKENI. CDR3 size: 17 residues. CDR3 residues: CASSPDGTGGVNSPLHF. CDR3 coding DNA: TGTGCCAGCTCACCAGATGGGACAGGGGGCGTGAATTCACCCCTCCACTTT.

V is TRBV6-2 or TRBV6-3 and J is TRBJ1-5; D gene ambiguous. The V gene's germline CDR1 is MNHEY and CDR2 SVGEGT. This CDR3 region has 16 residues. Trimming stripped 1 base from V and 2 bases from J, with 12 bases between. The CDR3 bases are TGTGCCAGCAGTTACTTGAGTAGTACGGGCAATCAGCCCCAGCATTTT. Protein: CASSYLSSTGNQPQHF.

This clonotype has a handful of counts. The V call is TRBV5-6, the J call TRBJ2-2, with D uncertain. The CDR3 is made up of 15 amino acids. The germline V gene has CDR1 SGHDT and CDR2 YYEEEE. Deletions cut 0 bases from V and 3 bases from J, with 9 bases between. This CDR3 is CASSLVPSDTGELFF. The CDR3 DNA reads TGTGCCAGCAGCTTGGTCCCCTCTGACACCGGGGAGCTGTTTTTT.

J is TRBJ2-2 and V is TRBV5-6; D gene uncertain. The germline V and J ends were trimmed by 1 base and 5 bases, with 9 bases remaining between them. The CDR3 consists of 14 residues. Germline loops: CDR1 SGHDT, CDR2 YYEEEE. The CDR3 nucleotides are TGTGCCAGCAGCTTGTACACACTTACCGGGGAGCTGTTTTTT. The encoded protein is CASSLYTLTGELFF.

Written as DNA, the CDR3 is TGTGCCAGCAGTTACTTGGGACAGAAGAACACTGAAGCTTTCTTT. Protein: CASSYLGQKNTEAFF. The V gene is TRBV6-5, the J gene TRBJ1-1; TRBD1 matches at 7 bases. Trimming removed 1 base from V and 1 base from J; junction bases left unmatched: 3. CDR1 MNHEY and CDR2 SVGAGI come from the germline V gene. The CDR3 is made up of 15 amino acids.

The V gene is TRBV6-6, the J gene TRBJ1-1; D gene uncertain. Germline lookup yields CDR1 MNHNY and CDR2 SVGAGI (reference sequence). This CDR3 is 18 amino acids long. V was clipped by 6 bases and J by 1 base, with 24 bases between them. CDR3 sequence (DNA): TGTGCCAGCAGCCCCATCACAGAATATCCGACCCCGAACACTGAAGCTTTCTTT. As protein: CASSPITEYPTPNTEAFF.

This sequence joins TRBV15 and TRBJ1-3; D remains ambiguous. The CDR3 spans 14 residues. Germline CDR1 and CDR2: LNHNV and YYDKDF (reference sequence). Trimming took 3 bases from V and 0 from J, leaving 6 bases between them. The CDR3 loop is CATSSHPSGNTIYF. In DNA, the CDR3 is TGTGCCACCAGCAGCCACCCCTCTGGAAACACCATATATTTT.

The chain employs TRBV6-1 and TRBJ1-4; no clear D. Looked up from germline, CDR1 is MNHNS and CDR2 is SASEGT. There are 14 residues in the CDR3. V was cut by 2 bases and J by 5 bases, with 9 bases left in between. The CDR3 reads CASSERVPNEKLFF. CDR3 DNA sequence: TGTGCCAGCAGTGAACGGGTACCAAATGAAAAACTGTTTTTT.

The chain links TRBV7-6 to TRBJ2-5; 9 nucleotides agree with TRBD2. Germline CDR1 and CDR2: SGHVS and FNYEAQ. The CDR3 is 17 residues long. V lost 5 bases and J lost 5; bases outside the gene matches: 15. CDR3 amino acids: CASSLANRAGGLETQYF. The CDR3 DNA sequence: TGTGCCAGCAGCCTCGCCAATAGGGCGGGGGGGCTGGAGACCCAGTACTTC.

By sample fraction, this clonotype is large (0.1 to 1%). The chain couples TRBV11-3 to TRBJ2-2; no firm D call. Germline V gene sequence: CDR1 SGHNT, CDR2 YENEEA. The CDR3 consists of 14 residues. The ends were cut back, 0 bases at V and 3 bases at J, with 5 bases in the middle. The CDR3 reads CASSLDGYTGELFF. The CDR3 DNA follows: TGTGCCAGCAGCTTAGATGGTTACACCGGGGAGCTGTTTTTT.

This clonotype is categorized as medium-sized. J is TRBJ2-7 and V is TRBV19, with D hard to call. Germline assignment: CDR1 LNHDA and CDR2 SQIVND (reference sequence). V shed 3 bases and J shed 1 base, with 13 bases lying between them. This CDR3 has 15 residues. The CDR3 DNA sequence: TGTGCCAGTAGTATGTTTGCCTACAGTTCCTACGAGCAGTACTTC. Its translation: CASSMFAYSSYEQYF.